The source of this TCR beta chain is a study of blood T cell repertoires in COVID-19. Looking at the study overall: COVID-19 samples collected from the United States, Italy and Spain covered acute and convalescent phases. T cells, B-cell-depleted T cells, or PBMCs provided the cDNA or gDNA that served as material.

CDR3 length: 17 residues. Per germline, CDR1 SGHKS and CDR2 YYEKEE (reference sequence). Trimming cost V 2 bases and J 3 bases; bases outside gene matches: 6. Original handling: Reference gene primer amplification gave estimated nucleated cell counts. Measured with immunoSEQ multiplex PCR; TCRdb has only the in-frame clones, and not every one. V, J and clone size were drawn from that table, and D and trimming were deduced from the DNA. The sample lists fewer than 90,000 clones; about three quarters were seen once. The clonotype originates from a woman aged 80 or over with acute or convalescent COVID-19. The specimen was peripheral blood. The rearrangement joins TRBV5-5 to TRBJ2-4; TRBD2 agrees at 12 bases. Written as DNA, the CDR3 is TGTGCCAGCAGCTTCCGGACTAGCGGGGCGGACAAAAACATTCAGTACTTC. It yields the protein CASSFRTSGADKNIQYF.